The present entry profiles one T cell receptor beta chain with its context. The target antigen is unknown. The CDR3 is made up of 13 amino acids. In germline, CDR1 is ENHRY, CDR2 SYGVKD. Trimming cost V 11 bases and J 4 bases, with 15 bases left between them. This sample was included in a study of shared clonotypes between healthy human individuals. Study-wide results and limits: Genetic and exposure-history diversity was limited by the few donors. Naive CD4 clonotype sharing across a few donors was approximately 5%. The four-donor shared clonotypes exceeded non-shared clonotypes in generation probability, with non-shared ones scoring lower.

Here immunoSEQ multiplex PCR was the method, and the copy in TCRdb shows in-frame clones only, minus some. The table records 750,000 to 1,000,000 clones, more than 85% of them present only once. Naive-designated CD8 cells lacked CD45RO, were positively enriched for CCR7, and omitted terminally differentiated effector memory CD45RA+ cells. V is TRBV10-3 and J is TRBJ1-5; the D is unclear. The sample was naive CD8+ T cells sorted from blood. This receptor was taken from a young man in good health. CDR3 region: CASGGFLNQPQHF. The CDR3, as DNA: TGTGCCTCCGGCGGTTTTCTAAATCAGCCCCAGCATTTT.